This T cell receptor (beta chain) was found in a study of blood T cell repertoires in COVID-19. Germline V gene data show CDR1 as SGHTA and CDR2 as FQGTGA. CDR3 length equals 14 residues. The germline V and J ends were trimmed by 3 bases and 2 bases, with 10 bases remaining between them. Sequencing was performed with immunoSEQ multiplex PCR; in TCRdb, only in-frame clones are kept and a portion is missing. The data hold around 240,000 clones, with approximately 81% observed a single time. The count of this clone is one. The V gene is TRBV7-3, the J gene TRBJ1-2; D is undetermined. This receptor was taken from a man in his forties or fifties with acute or convalescent COVID-19. Sequenced: peripheral blood. CDR3 in amino acids: CASSFLEGNYGYTF. CDR3 bases: TGTGCCAGCAGCTTTTTAGAGGGAAACTATGGCTACACCTTC.